These T cell receptor beta chains were read from a single sample in a study of cytomegalovirus exposure and HLA in healthy donors. Sequenced by immunoSEQ multiplex PCR; TCRdb stores in-frame clones only, minus some. The sample lists roughly 190,000 clones, more than 65% occurring once. The sample comprised PBMCs. Receptors originate from a girl aged 10-17 years in good health and CMV-seropositive. Each CDR3 is given without its conserved first and last residue. Rows may omit the clone size; those that give it use once, few, many or a size class.

clone size,V gene,J gene,CDR3 protein
NA,TRBV6-1,TRBJ1-6,ASSESSPLH
few,TRBV6-5,TRBJ1-2,ASSLDRAGYT
NA,TRBV19,TRBJ1-4,ASSSGFRQARTNEKLF
once,TRBV6-1,TRBJ2-7,ATTGPLYEQY
NA,TRBV4-3,TRBJ2-7,ASSQAPDRVLGEQY
NA,TRBV2,TRBJ1-5,ASREGTDNQPQH
NA,TRBV4-1,TRBJ1-5,ASSQALADSNQPQH
NA,TRBV29-1,TRBJ2-7,SVEEEIGAAYEQY
once,TRBV7-2,TRBJ2-7,ASSAARPEQY
NA,TRBV25-1,TRBJ2-5,ASSDNRDRIATQY
NA,TRBV4-2,TRBJ1-1,ASSQAQTEAF
NA,TRBV7-2,TRBJ2-3,ASSLTTSGTDTQY
NA,TRBV7-2,TRBJ2-3,ASRDRLAGGPSDTQY
NA,TRBV9,TRBJ2-3,ASSGGQAGFTDTQY
NA,TRBV6-5,TRBJ2-7,ASSYGTGGHEQY
NA,TRBV11-3,TRBJ2-1,ASSLDDSPYNEQF
NA,TRBV5-4,TRBJ2-1,ASSSRLLAGGSNEQF
NA,TRBV7-8,TRBJ2-3,ASSFQRRLATSTDTQY
NA,TRBV11-2,TRBJ2-7,ASSLRGTSGSYEQY
NA,TRBV6-9,TRBJ2-7,ASSVGTRQY